Each of the 6 T cell receptor beta chains below was sequenced from the same sample in a study of T cells after yellow fever vaccination. TCRdb reprocessed the 5' RACE reads with MiXCR, giving one entry per CDR3 protein. The sample includes about 120,000 distinct CDR3 sequences, roughly 7.9% of them seen just once. This specimen was CD4+ T cells sorted from PBMCs, taken roughly seven weeks after the first yellow fever vaccination. The receptors here all came from a man aged 18 to 29 who received the YFV17D yellow fever vaccine.

This clonotype appeared many times. The chain is built from TRBV4-1 and TRBJ1-5, with TRBD1 as a possible D gene (5 bases). The CDR3 extends over 16 amino acids. V dropped 0 bases and J dropped 5 bases, with 14 bases sitting between them. CDR1 MGHRA and CDR2 YSYEKL come from the germline V gene. This CDR3 reads CASSQERGPTHQPQHF. The CDR3 DNA follows: TGCGCCAGCAGCCAAGAAAGGGGCCCGACCCATCAGCCCCAGCATTTT.

This clonotype was found many times. CDR3: CASRSGLATGELFF. In DNA form, the CDR3 reads TGTGCCAGCAGGTCGGGACTAGCGACCGGGGAGCTGTTTTTT. V and J are TRBV12-3 or TRBV12-4 and TRBJ2-2; 10 nucleotides match TRBD2. V was pared by 6 bases and J by 5 bases, with 3 bases of the junction left unmatched. The CDR3 spans 14 residues.

This clonotype occurred many times. V is TRBV19 and J is TRBJ1-1, with D tentatively TRBD1 (5 bases). The V gene's germline CDR1 is LNHDA and CDR2 SQIVND (reference sequence). V lost 4 bases and J 6 bases, leaving 15 bases between the germline ends. The CDR3 spans 14 residues. The CDR3 reads CASSRGRVAPEAFF. In DNA form, the CDR3 reads TGTGCCAGTAGTAGGGGCAGGGTAGCCCCTGAAGCTTTCTTT.

In its sample, this clonotype was seen many times. The chain carries TRBV27 and TRBJ1-2, with D possibly TRBD1 on 6 matching bases. Germline V gene lookup returns CDR1 MNHEY and CDR2 SMNVEV (reference sequence). This CDR3 has 14 amino acids. The V end lost 8 bases, the J end lost 8 bases, and 21 bases lay between the germline ends. Here the CDR3 DNA reads TGTGCCAGCTCAACCTGGGGGGGCAGGGCGGGCTACACCTTC. Its protein product is CASSTWGGRAGYTF.

This clonotype has ten or more counts. This chain uses TRBV24-1 with TRBJ2-2; 9 bases line up with TRBD2. CDR3 length: 16 residues. Germline V gene data show CDR1 as KGHDR and CDR2 as SFDVKD. V shed 4 bases, J shed 4 bases, and the junction held 6 bases outside the gene matches. The DNA of the CDR3 is TGTGCCACCAGTGACTCCAGCGGGGGGCTCACCGGGGAGCTGTTTTTT. Its translation: CATSDSSGGLTGELFF.

This clonotype was detected a few times. V is TRBV19 and J is TRBJ2-3; D unclear. V gave up 5 bases and J gave up 2 bases, with 8 bases separating them. Germline V CDR1 and CDR2: LNHDA, SQIVND (reference sequence). This CDR3 has 13 residues. Written as DNA, the CDR3 is TGTGCCAGTAGTGGCAGGTTCACAGATACGCAGTATTTT. As protein: CASSGRFTDTQYF.